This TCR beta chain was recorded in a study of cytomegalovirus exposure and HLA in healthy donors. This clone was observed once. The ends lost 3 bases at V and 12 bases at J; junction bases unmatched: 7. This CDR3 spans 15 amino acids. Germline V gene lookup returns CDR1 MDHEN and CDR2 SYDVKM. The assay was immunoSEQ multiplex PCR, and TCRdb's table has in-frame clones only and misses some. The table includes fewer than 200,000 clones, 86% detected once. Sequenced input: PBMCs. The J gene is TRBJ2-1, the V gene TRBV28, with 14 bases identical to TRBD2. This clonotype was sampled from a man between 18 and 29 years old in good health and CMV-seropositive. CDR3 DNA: TGTGCCAGCAGTTTCGAGACTAGCGGGAGGGCGGGGCAGTTCTTC. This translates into CASSFETSGRAGQFF.